The next 9 T cell receptor beta chains were all read from a single sample in a study of T cell changes during pregnancy in multiple sclerosis. Only in-frame clones appear in the TCRdb table, and some are missing; sequencing was by immunoSEQ multiplex PCR. The sample consists of approximately 44,000 clones, roughly 90% of them appearing once. The specimen comprised CD8+ T cells from peripheral blood mononuclear cells, sampled in the third trimester of pregnancy. The receptors derive from a female donor with multiple sclerosis, enrolled in a pregnancy study.

The chain links TRBV7-8 to TRBJ2-7, with 11 bases fitting TRBD2. Germline-derived CDR1 and CDR2 are SGHVS and FQNEAQ. Trimming took 5 bases from V and 0 from J; bases not matched to a gene: 9. The CDR3 consists of 17 residues. The CDR3 sequence is CASSIDKTSGVSYEQYF. The CDR3 DNA reads TGTGCCAGCAGCATCGACAAGACTAGCGGGGTCTCCTACGAGCAGTACTTC.

V gene TRBV7-3 combines with J gene TRBJ2-1; TRBD1 agrees at 7 bases. V trimming: 5 bases; J trimming: 3 bases; junction bases outside the gene matches: 7. Germline V CDR1 and CDR2: SGHTA, FQGTGA. This CDR3 has 15 residues. In DNA form, the CDR3 reads TGTGCCAGCAGCCCAACGGGACAGCTCTACAATGAGCAGTTCTTC. Protein: CASSPTGQLYNEQFF.

This sequence joins TRBV5-1 and TRBJ2-7; 8 bases match TRBD1. Germline V gene lookup returns CDR1 SGHRS and CDR2 YFSETQ. Germline trimming cut 3 bases from V and 2 bases from J; bases unmatched to any gene: 4. There are 14 residues in the CDR3. The CDR3 DNA reads as TGCGCCAGCAGCTCCCTACAGGGGGCCTACGAGCAGTACTTC. It codes for CASSSLQGAYEQYF.

The V gene is TRBV11-2, the J gene TRBJ2-7; 8 bases fit TRBD2. CDR3 length: 15 amino acids. CDR1 and CDR2 from the germline V gene are SGHAT and FQNNGV. The ends lost 1 base at V and 7 bases at J; junction bases unmatched: 9. The CDR3 here is CASSLGSGRAGEQYF. In nucleotides, the CDR3 is TGTGCCAGCAGCTTAGGTTCCGGGAGGGCCGGAGAGCAGTACTTC.

CDR3 amino acids: CASSHGTGADTQYF. As DNA, the CDR3 is TGTGCCAGCAGCCACGGGACAGGGGCAGATACGCAGTATTTT. V and J are TRBV7-3 and TRBJ2-3; 10 bases are shared with TRBD1. Germline V lookup: CDR1 SGHTA, CDR2 FQGTGA. Losses at the gene ends were 5 bases for V and 4 bases for J; bases not matched to a gene: 3. The CDR3 runs to 14 residues. The full variable domain, its missing parts supplied by reference TRBV7-3 and TRBJ2-3, is GAGVSQTPSNKVTEKGKYVELRCDPISGHTALYWYRQSLGQGPEFLIYFQGTGAADDSGLPNDRFFAVRPEGSVSTLKIQRTERGDSAVYLCASSHGTGADTQYFGPGTRLTVL.

The chain joins TRBV10-3 to TRBJ2-2; 12 bases are shared with TRBD1. There are 17 residues in the CDR3. With V trimmed by 2 bases and J by 4 bases, 5 bases remained unmatched. The germline gives CDR1 ENHRY, CDR2 SYGVKD. The CDR3, as DNA: TGTGCCATCAGTGAGCCCCGGGACAGGGGGCTCACCGGGGAGCTGTTTTTT. Translating it yields CAISEPRDRGLTGELFF.

The chain recombines TRBV9 with TRBJ1-2, with 12 bases matching TRBD1. The germline V gene encodes CDR1 SGDLS and CDR2 YYNGEE. J gave up 4 bases and V 2 bases, and 6 bases lay outside the gene matches. This CDR3 is built from 16 residues. The CDR3 spells CASSVEGTGGAYGYTF. The CDR3, as DNA: TGTGCCAGCAGCGTTGAGGGGACAGGGGGCGCCTATGGCTACACCTTC.

The V and J genes are TRBV15 and TRBJ1-6; tentative D call: TRBD1 (5 bases). Per germline, CDR1 LNHNV and CDR2 YYDKDF (reference sequence). The V gene lost 0 bases and the J gene lost 7 bases, with 28 bases spanning the gap. The CDR3 extends over 21 amino acids. The CDR3 is CATSRELLGRVGNSGNSPLHF. CDR3 in DNA: TGTGCCACCAGCAGAGAATTGTTGGGGAGGGTTGGGAATTCAGGGAATTCACCCCTCCACTTT. The full variable domain, rest sourced from reference TRBV15 and TRBJ1-6, is DAMVIQNPRYQVTQFGKPVTLSCSQTLNHNVMYWYQQKSSQAPKLLFHYYDKDFNNEADTPDNFQSRRPNTSFCFLDIRSPGLGDTAMYLCATSRELLGRVGNSGNSPLHFGNGTRLTVT.

V gene TRBV6-5 combines with J gene TRBJ2-4, with 7 bases matching TRBD1. Germline CDR1 and CDR2: MNHEY and SVGAGI. This CDR3 region has 13 residues. The V and J ends lost 11 bases and 2 bases, in that order; junction bases with no gene match: 6. CDR3 amino acids: CAGDRESKNIQYF. The CDR3 DNA sequence: TGTGCCGGTGACAGGGAATCCAAAAACATTCAGTACTTC.